This T cell receptor (beta chain) was observed in a study of cytomegalovirus exposure and HLA in healthy donors. Study-wide background: Assignment to the Caucasian-associated ancestry cluster applied to over 70% of the 350 to 500 genotyped donors.

Points on this clone: Its antigen remains unidentified.

Study-level results: Researchers reportedly found TCR beta sequences accurately predicted most subjects' HLA-A and HLA-B alleles.

This PCR relied on a set of 60 Vbeta primers and 13 Jbeta primers. Using immunoSEQ multiplex PCR, the repertoire was profiled, and TCRdb retains in-frame clones only, with some absent. The table has roughly 150,000 clones, 75% to 80% seen once. CDR1 and CDR2 (germline): SEHNR, FQNEAQ (reference sequence). V lost 5 bases and J lost 7, with 12 bases in between. The CDR3 extends over 12 amino acids. This rearrangement joins TRBV7-9 to TRBJ2-7; a possible D gene is TRBD2 (6 bases). The TCR comes from a woman between 40 and 55 years old in good health and CMV-seropositive. Sample: PBMCs. The CDR3 DNA reads as TGTGCCAGCAGCCTTAGCGGACCTGAGCAGTACTTC. Protein sequence: CASSLSGPEQYF.